The 8 T cell receptor beta chains presented below share a single source sample, sequenced in a study of blood T cell repertoires in COVID-19. TCRdb's table, derived via immunoSEQ multiplex PCR, lists solely in-frame clones and lacks some. Of fewer than 250,000 clones listed, more than 60% are singletons. The sequencing input was peripheral blood. The receptor set was obtained from a woman in her 50s with acute or convalescent COVID-19.

The chain links TRBV28 to TRBJ2-7; possibly TRBD1 for D (6 bases). The germline V gene encodes CDR1 MDHEN and CDR2 SYDVKM. Trimming removed 6 bases at V and 5 bases at J, with 14 bases between. The CDR3 has 13 amino acids. CDR3 DNA sequence: TGTGCCAGCAGCTTAACAGGGTTCCACGAGCAGTACTTC. Its translation: CASSLTGFHEQYF. Full variable domain (rest looked up from reference TRBV28 and TRBJ2-7): DVKVTQSSRYLVKRTGEKVFLECVQDMDHENMFWYRQDPGLGLRLIYFSYDVKMKEKGDIPEGYSVSREKKERFSLILESASTNQTSMYLCASSLTGFHEQYFGPGTRLTVT.

This clone turned up a few times. The V call is TRBV19, the J call TRBJ2-2; TRBD2 matches at 8 bases. V lost 3 bases to trimming and J lost 4 bases; unmatched junction nucleotides: 7. This CDR3 has 16 residues. The germline CDR1 and CDR2 sequences are LNHDA and SQIVND (reference sequence). The CDR3 sequence is CASSIPSGSGTGELFF. The DNA of the CDR3 is TGTGCCAGTAGTATTCCTAGCGGGTCTGGCACCGGGGAGCTGTTTTTT.

The chain is built from TRBV6-1 and TRBJ2-2, with D perhaps matching TRBD2 (5 bases). Trimming took 5 bases from V and 4 from J, leaving 11 bases between them. Germline CDR1 reads MNHNS; CDR2 reads SASEGT. The CDR3 loop spans 14 amino acids. CDR3 in DNA: TGTGCCAGCAGTTCCCGGACTGGCACCGGGGAGCTGTTTTTT. Its translation is CASSSRTGTGELFF.

The chain combines TRBV19 with TRBJ2-1; 10 nucleotides line up with TRBD2. The CDR3 extends over 16 amino acids. CDR1 and CDR2 from the germline V gene are LNHDA and SQIVND (reference sequence). V lost 3 bases, J lost 4 bases, and 6 bases stayed unmatched. This chain's CDR3 is CASSIGLAGGYNEQFF. CDR3 sequence (DNA): TGTGCCAGTAGTATTGGTTTAGCGGGAGGTTACAATGAGCAGTTCTTC.

This chain connects TRBV5-4 to TRBJ2-3; 12 positions agree with TRBD2. This CDR3 region has 16 residues. Germline V gene lookup returns CDR1 SGHNT and CDR2 YYREEE (reference sequence). Losses at the gene ends were 4 bases for V and 5 bases for J; bases not matched to a gene: 8. The CDR3 DNA is TGTGCCAGCAGCGTCTCTAGCGGGGGGGCCGAAGATACGCAGTATTTT. This translates into CASSVSSGGAEDTQYF. The whole variable domain, filled in from reference TRBV5-4 and TRBJ2-3, reads ETGVTQSPTHLIKTRGQQVTLRCSSQSGHNTVSWYQQALGQGPQFIFQYYREEENGRGNFPPRFSGLQFPNYSSELNVNALELDDSALYLCASSVSSGGAEDTQYFGPGTRLTVL.

The chain recombines TRBV5-3 with TRBJ1-2; TRBD1 aligns across 7 bases. TRBV5-3 is placed among ORFs of uncertain function. J gave up 2 bases and V 4 bases, and 8 bases lay outside the gene matches. The CDR3 has 15 residues. The CDR3 loop reads CARSKSGGRNYGYTF. In DNA form, the CDR3 reads TGTGCCAGAAGCAAATCAGGGGGTAGGAACTATGGCTACACCTTC.

This chain joins TRBV10-2 and TRBJ2-7; D is possibly TRBD1 (6 bases). In germline, CDR1 is WSHSY, CDR2 SAAADI. The CDR3 has 15 amino acids. Trimming shortened V by 2 bases and J by 2 bases, and 13 bases separated the two germline ends. The CDR3 protein is CASSETPDRPYEQYF. The CDR3 DNA reads as TGCGCCAGCAGTGAGACCCCGGACAGACCCTACGAGCAGTACTTC.

The chain recombines TRBV9 with TRBJ1-2; D perhaps matches TRBD1 (5 bases). The germline CDR1 and CDR2 sequences are SGDLS and YYNGEE. Trimming shortened V by 4 bases and J by 5 bases, and 18 bases separated the two germline ends. The CDR3 loop spans 15 amino acids. CDR3: CASSPTPGGNYGYTF. The CDR3 DNA reads TGTGCCAGCAGCCCAACCCCCGGGGGGAATTATGGCTACACCTTC.